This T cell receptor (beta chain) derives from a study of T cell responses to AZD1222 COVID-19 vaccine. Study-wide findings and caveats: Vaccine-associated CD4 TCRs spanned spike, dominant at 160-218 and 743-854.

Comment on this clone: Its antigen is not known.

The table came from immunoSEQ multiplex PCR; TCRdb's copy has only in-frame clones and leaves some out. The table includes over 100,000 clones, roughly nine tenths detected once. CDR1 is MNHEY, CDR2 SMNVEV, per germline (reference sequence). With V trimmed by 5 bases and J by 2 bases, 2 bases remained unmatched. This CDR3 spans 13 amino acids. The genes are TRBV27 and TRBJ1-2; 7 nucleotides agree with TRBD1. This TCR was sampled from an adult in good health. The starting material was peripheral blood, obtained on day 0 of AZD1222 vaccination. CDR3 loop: CASSRQGNYGYTF. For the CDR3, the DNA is TGTGCCAGCAGTAGACAGGGAAACTATGGCTACACCTTC.